The 12 T cell receptor beta chains below were found in one sample sequenced in a study of cytomegalovirus exposure and HLA in healthy donors. The PCR contained 60 Vbeta and 13 Jbeta primers. Profiling relied on immunoSEQ multiplex PCR, and the TCRdb table lists in-frame clones only, not all of them. The specimen's table records about 160,000 clones. Material for sequencing was PBMCs. These receptors were collected from a man in his thirties or forties in good health and CMV-seronegative.

The chain links TRBV27 to TRBJ2-2, with 8 bases fitting TRBD1. V shed 3 bases and J 5 bases; nucleotides not matched to a gene: 8. This CDR3 comprises 16 residues. Germline CDR1 MNHEY, CDR2 SMNVEV (reference sequence). CDR3 region: CASSFRGRGLTGELFF. DNA of the CDR3: TGTGCCAGCAGTTTTCGAGGCAGGGGGCTTACCGGGGAGCTGTTTTTT.

The V call is TRBV30, the J call TRBJ1-2; TRBD1 matches at 11 bases. Losses at the gene ends were 2 bases for V and 5 bases for J; bases not matched to a gene: 10. CDR1 is GTSNPN and CDR2 is SVGIG in the germline V gene (reference sequence). The CDR3 is made up of 16 amino acids. DNA for the CDR3: TGTGCCTGGAGTTCTATCCGGGACAGGGGGATGTATGGCTACACCTTC. Its translation is CAWSSIRDRGMYGYTF. The full variable domain, with the rest looked up from reference TRBV30 and TRBJ1-2, is SQTIHQWPATLVQPVGSPLSLECTVEGTSNPNLYWYRQAAGRGLQLLFYSVGIGQISSEVPQNLSASRPQDRQFILSSKKLLLSDSGFYLCAWSSIRDRGMYGYTFGSGTRLTVV.

The J gene is TRBJ2-7, the V gene TRBV25-1, with 7 positions matching TRBD1. The trim removed 1 base at V and 2 bases at J, leaving 11 bases unmatched. Germline assignment: CDR1 MGHDK and CDR2 SYGVNS. The CDR3 contains 17 residues. The CDR3 spells CASSESTRTGRTYEQYF. The DNA of the CDR3 is TGTGCCAGCAGTGAATCCACTCGGACAGGCCGAACCTACGAGCAGTACTTC.

The chain is built from TRBV10-3 and TRBJ1-1; a weak D match, TRBD1 (5 bases). The germline V and J ends were trimmed by 8 bases and 8 bases, with 18 bases remaining between them. This CDR3 has 13 residues. Germline V gene lookup returns CDR1 ENHRY and CDR2 SYGVKD. The CDR3: CAIGIDSKQEAFF. As DNA, the CDR3 is TGTGCCATCGGGATCGACAGCAAGCAAGAAGCTTTCTTT.

The chain couples TRBV11-3 to TRBJ2-1; 8 bases are a match to TRBD2. Trimming took 1 base from V and 0 from J; bases not matched to a gene: 2. Germline lookup yields CDR1 SGHNT and CDR2 YENEEA. The CDR3 covers 16 residues. The CDR3, as DNA: TGTGCCAGCAGCTTAGTTAGCGGGACCTCCTACAATGAGCAGTTCTTC. Its translation: CASSLVSGTSYNEQFF.

This chain joins TRBV7-9 and TRBJ1-2; D is ambiguous. Germline CDR1 reads SEHNR; CDR2 reads FQNEAQ (reference sequence). The CDR3 has 15 amino acids. V was shortened by 0 bases and J by 3 bases, with 11 bases between the two germline ends. Here the CDR3 DNA reads TGTGCCAGCAGCTTAGCAGAGGGAACCTACTATGGCTACACCTTC. Encoded protein: CASSLAEGTYYGYTF.

The J gene is TRBJ1-4, the V gene TRBV6-5, with D perhaps TRBD1 (6 bases). Looked up from germline, CDR1 is MNHEY and CDR2 is SVGAGI. The CDR3 consists of 14 residues. The V end was cut by 10 bases, the J end by 5 bases, with 17 bases between. The CDR3 sequence is CATREGGRNEKLFF. The DNA of the CDR3 is TGTGCCACCAGGGAGGGGGGGAGAAATGAAAAACTGTTTTTT.

The chain uses TRBV7-8 and TRBJ1-5; the D gene is possibly TRBD1 (6 bases). The germline V and J ends were trimmed by 1 base and 5 bases, with 9 bases remaining between them. The CDR3 is made up of 14 amino acids. From germline, CDR1 is SGHVS and CDR2 FQNEAQ. CDR3 sequence reads: CASSLEQGYQPQHF. The CDR3 DNA sequence: TGTGCCAGCAGCTTAGAACAGGGCTATCAGCCCCAGCATTTT.

J is TRBJ1-1 and V is TRBV9, with D tentatively TRBD1 (5 bases). The CDR3 has 15 amino acids. The V and J ends lost 4 bases and 5 bases respectively, with 18 bases between them. Looked up from germline, CDR1 is SGDLS and CDR2 is YYNGEE. CDR3 loop: CASSSHGGRGTEAFF. The CDR3 DNA is TGTGCCAGCAGCTCTCACGGGGGACGGGGGACTGAAGCTTTCTTT.

The chain joins TRBV9 to TRBJ2-2, with 7 nucleotides matching TRBD2. This CDR3 is 16 amino acids long. Looked up from germline, CDR1 is SGDLS and CDR2 is YYNGEE. V trimming: 4 bases; J trimming: 1 base; junction bases outside the gene matches: 7. The CDR3 DNA is TGTGCCAGCAGCCCCCGAGCGGGATTGAACACCGGGGAGCTGTTTTTT. Its protein product is CASSPRAGLNTGELFF.

With regard to this clone: At one boundary the junction diverges from the germline segment, which might be a read error. In DNA, the CDR3 is TGCGCCAGCGGCCAGGGTTGGGGATCGGACAGGGGGCATCAGCCCCAGCATTTT. Translation gives CASGQGWGSDRGHQPQHF. This rearrangement joins TRBV4-1 to TRBJ1-5; 11 bases are a match to TRBD1. There are 18 residues in the CDR3. Per germline, CDR1 MGHRA and CDR2 YSYEKL.

The genes are TRBV7-9 and TRBJ2-3; D may be TRBD2 (6 bases). The germline V gene has CDR1 SEHNR and CDR2 FQNEAQ (reference sequence). V lost 6 bases, J lost 2 bases, and 18 bases lay in between. The CDR3 extends over 16 amino acids. CDR3 DNA: TGTGCCAGCAGTTTCCCGGGAGACTTTTCCACAGATACGCAGTATTTT. This gives the protein CASSFPGDFSTDTQYF.